This TCR beta chain was documented in a study of T cell changes during pregnancy in multiple sclerosis. TCRdb keeps only in-frame clones here, not all; method: immunoSEQ multiplex PCR. The data hold about 110,000 clones, with roughly 90% observed a single time. Trimming removed 1 base from V and 1 base from J; junction bases left unmatched: 6. Germline-derived CDR1 and CDR2 are MGHDK and SYGVNS. CDR3 size: 16 residues. This chain joins TRBV25-1 and TRBJ1-1, with 7 bases fitting TRBD1. The clonotype comes from a female donor with multiple sclerosis, enrolled in a pregnancy study. The material was peripheral blood, obtained after pregnancy. The CDR3 reads CASSEWRDRSNTEAFF. The DNA of the CDR3 is TGTGCCAGCAGTGAATGGCGGGACAGATCGAACACTGAAGCTTTCTTT. The whole variable domain, filled in from reference TRBV25-1 and TRBJ1-1, reads EADIYQTPRYLVIGTGKKITLECSQTMGHDKMYWYQQDPGMELHLIHYSYGVNSTEKGDLSSESTVSRIRTEHFPLTLESARPSHTSQYLCASSEWRDRSNTEAFFGQGTRLTVV.